This TCR beta chain was obtained from a study of T cell repertoires in cytomegalovirus infection. Study-wide background: Public TCR beta signature analysis indicated the presence of both CMV infection and matching HLA type. Study-level points and caveats: Ex vivo, HLA-C-restricted CMV-specific TCR beta clonotypes prevailed over the rest of the response.

Trimming took off 1 base at V and 6 bases at J, with 13 bases between the two ends. This CDR3 comprises 14 residues. CDR1 is SQVTM and CDR2 is ANQGSEA in the germline V gene. TCRdb analysed the reads with MiXCR anew, one entry per CDR3 protein. The repertoire includes roughly 90,000 distinct CDR3 sequences, around 28% of them detected once, and over 60% sits in the top ten. This clonotype was seen ten or more times. Antigen unknown. This clonotype was obtained from a human donor in good health (CMV status not recorded). Some clones in this sample may be carry-over from other donors' samples. The V and J genes are TRBV29-1 and TRBJ2-1; D is tentatively TRBD1 or TRBD2 (6 bases each). The starting material was CD8+ T cells from cultured PBMCs, obtained from culture after CMV antigen stimulation. CDR3 coding DNA: TGCAGCGTTGAAGTTATCGAGGGGGGCAATGAGCAGTTCTTC. It translates to CSVEVIEGGNEQFF.